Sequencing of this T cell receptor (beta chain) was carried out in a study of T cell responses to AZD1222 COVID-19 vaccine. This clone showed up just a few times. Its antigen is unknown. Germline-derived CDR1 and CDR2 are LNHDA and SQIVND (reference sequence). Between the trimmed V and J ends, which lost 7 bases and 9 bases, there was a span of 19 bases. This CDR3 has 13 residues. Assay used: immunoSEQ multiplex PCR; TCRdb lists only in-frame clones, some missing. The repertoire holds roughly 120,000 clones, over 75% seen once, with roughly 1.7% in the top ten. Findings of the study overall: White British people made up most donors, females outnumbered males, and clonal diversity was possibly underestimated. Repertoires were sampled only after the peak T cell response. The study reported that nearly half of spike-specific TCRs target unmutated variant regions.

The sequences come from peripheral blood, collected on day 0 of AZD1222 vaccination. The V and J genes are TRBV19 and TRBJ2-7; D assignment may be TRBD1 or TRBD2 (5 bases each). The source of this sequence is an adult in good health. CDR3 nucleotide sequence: TGTGCCAGTAATCGCGGGCCTCTCAGGGTGCAGTACTTC. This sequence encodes CASNRGPLRVQYF.